This passage covers 13 T cell receptor beta chains from one sample sequenced in a study of PD-1 blockade in classical Hodgkin lymphoma (dated by TCRdb to 2018 to 2020). The time point label on this specimen signifies: cycle 1 day 1 (C1D1), immediately before nivolumab initiation. All trial patients had relapsed after autologous stem cell transplantation, with cohorts A, B and C differing in prior brentuximab vedotin exposure. CD8+ T cells were purified from thawed PBMCs by magnetic negative selection with a Miltenyi CD8+ T cell isolation kit. The method was the immunoSEQ multiplex PCR assay. The immuneACCESS repertoire file appears here via TCRdb, limited to in-frame rearrangements. These files lack a portion of the clones; in checked studies, under half of the deficit traces to unresolved V genes, and the cause of the others is not known. A total of 12,000 or so clones appear in this sample, 80% to 85% of them only once. Under 45% of the sample lies in the top ten.

The material sequenced was CD8+ T cells from blood, taken at baseline. The receptor source for this set is a human donor with classical Hodgkin lymphoma.

This rearrangement joins TRBV4-3 to TRBJ2-7; 12 bases agree with TRBD2. Looked up from germline, CDR1 is LGHNA and CDR2 is YSLEER. The CDR3 is 15 amino acids. V shed 3 bases and J 1 base; nucleotides not matched to a gene: 1. The chain's CDR3 is CASSQGLAGSYEQYF. In DNA form, the CDR3 reads TGCGCCAGCAGCCAGGGACTAGCGGGTTCCTACGAGCAGTACTTC.

The chain employs TRBV11-2 and TRBJ2-7; 7 nucleotides agree with TRBD1. The V gene end was trimmed by 5 bases and the J gene end by 2 bases; junction bases not matched to a gene: 6. The CDR3 length is 14 residues. CDR1 and CDR2 (germline): SGHAT, FQNNGV. The chain's CDR3 is CASSHGTATYEQYF. The CDR3 DNA follows: TGTGCCAGCAGCCACGGGACAGCGACCTACGAGCAGTACTTC.

The rearrangement joins TRBV11-2 to TRBJ2-7; tentatively, D is TRBD1 or TRBD2 (5 bases each). V was pared by 1 base and J by 3 bases, with 10 bases between. The CDR3 contains 14 residues. From germline, CDR1 is SGHAT and CDR2 FQNNGV. The CDR3 DNA is TGTGCCAGCAGCTTAGTGGGGGTGGACTACGAGCAGTACTTC. It specifies CASSLVGVDYEQYF. The variable domain in full, completed from reference TRBV11-2 and TRBJ2-7, reads EAGVAQSPRYKIIEKRQSVAFWCNPISGHATLYWYQQILGQGPKLLIQFQNNGVVDDSQLPKDRFSAERLKGVDSTLKIQPAKLEDSAVYLCASSLVGVDYEQYFGPGTRLTVT.

This rearrangement joins TRBV2 to TRBJ2-3; 11 bases are shared with TRBD2. Germline CDR1 SNHLY, CDR2 FYNNEI. V was pared by 8 bases and J by 0 bases, with 22 bases of the junction left unmatched. The CDR3 consists of 21 residues. CDR3 DNA: TGTGCCAGCTTCCCAGGGGCGAGACTAGCGGGAACCCACATCAGCACAGATACGCAGTATTTT. It specifies CASFPGARLAGTHISTDTQYF. Together with reference TRBV2 and TRBJ2-3, the CDR3 gives the full variable domain: EPEVTQTPSHQVTQMGQEVILRCVPISNHLYFYWYRQILGQKVEFLVSFYNNEISEKSEIFDDQFSVERPDGSNFTLKIRSTKLEDSAMYFCASFPGARLAGTHISTDTQYFGPGTRLTVL.

This sequence joins TRBV5-1 and TRBJ2-7; D is ambiguous. The V gene's germline CDR1 is SGHRS and CDR2 YFSETQ. The V gene lost 4 bases and the J gene lost 4 bases, with 15 bases spanning the gap. The CDR3 length is 14 residues. CDR3 in DNA: TGCGCCAGCAGCCTTGGTGGTTGGAATTACGAGCAGTACTTC. Translated, it gives CASSLGGWNYEQYF. Supplemented by reference TRBV5-1 and TRBJ2-7, the full variable domain reads KAGVTQTPRYLIKTRGQQVTLSCSPISGHRSVSWYQQTPGQGLQFLFEYFSETQRNKGNFPGRFSGRQFSNSRSEMNVSTLELGDSALYLCASSLGGWNYEQYFGPGTRLTVT.

The J gene is TRBJ1-5, the V gene TRBV15; D gene unclear. Trimming removed 1 base at V and 0 bases at J, with 10 bases between. This CDR3 comprises 16 residues. CDR1 is LNHNV and CDR2 is YYDKDF in the germline V gene (reference sequence). The CDR3 loop is CATSRGAYDSNQPQHF. CDR3 nucleotide sequence: TGTGCCACCAGCAGAGGGGCTTACGATAGCAATCAGCCCCAGCATTTT.

The CDR3 loop reads CASSSTSGPYNEQFF. The CDR3 coding sequence is TGTGCCAGCAGCTCGACTAGCGGACCATACAATGAGCAGTTCTTC. The chain carries TRBV7-2 and TRBJ2-1; 9 bases match TRBD2. This CDR3 contains 15 residues. Looked up from germline, CDR1 is SGHTA and CDR2 is FQGNSA. V shed 4 bases, J shed 4 bases, and the junction held 5 bases outside the gene matches. The variable domain in full, with the rest retrieved from reference TRBV7-2 and TRBJ2-1, is GAGVSQSPSNKVTEKGKDVELRCDPISGHTALYWYRQSLGQGLEFLIYFQGNSAPDKSGLPSDRFSAERTGGSVSTLTIQRTQQEDSAVYLCASSSTSGPYNEQFFGPGTRLTVL.

The rearrangement links TRBV6-1 to TRBJ1-2, with a tentative D call TRBD1 (5 bases). Germline-derived CDR1 and CDR2 are MNHNS and SASEGT. The length of the CDR3 is 12 residues. V dropped 6 bases and J dropped 8 bases, with 13 bases sitting between them. The chain's CDR3 is CASRVLEGGYTF. CDR3 DNA: TGTGCCAGCAGGGTACTTGAGGGGGGCTACACCTTC.

This rearrangement joins TRBV7-9 to TRBJ1-4; TRBD1 might be the D (5 bases). Germline assignment: CDR1 SEHNR and CDR2 FQNEAQ (reference sequence). Between the trimmed V and J ends, which lost 0 bases and 5 bases, there was a span of 13 bases. The CDR3 runs to 16 residues. The CDR3 region has the DNA TGTGCCAGCAGCTTAGCAGTGCAGGGCGTGAATGAAAAACTGTTTTTT. Its protein product is CASSLAVQGVNEKLFF.

V is TRBV6-1 and J is TRBJ2-5; the D is unclear. The J call could be wrong; TRBJ2-7 is a better fit for the DNA end. This CDR3 region has 13 residues. Germline V gives CDR1 MNHNS, CDR2 SASEGT. The CDR3 sequence is CASTGFFPYEQYF. In nucleotides, the CDR3 is TGTGCCAGCACGGGTTTTTTCCCCTACGAGCAGTACTTC.

The V gene is TRBV9, the J gene TRBJ2-3, with TRBD1 identical over 7 bases. The length of the CDR3 is 15 residues. Germline V gene data show CDR1 as SGDLS and CDR2 as YYNGEE. The trim removed 4 bases at V and 0 bases at J, leaving 5 bases unmatched. CDR3 protein: CASSTGTASTDTQYF. The DNA for the CDR3 is TGTGCCAGCAGCACCGGGACAGCTAGCACAGATACGCAGTATTTT. The variable domain in full, completed from reference TRBV9 and TRBJ2-3, reads DSGVTQTPKHLITATGQRVTLRCSPRSGDLSVYWYQQSLDQGLQFLIQYYNGEERAKGNILERFSAQQFPDLHSELNLSSLELGDSALYFCASSTGTASTDTQYFGPGTRLTVL.

The rearrangement joins TRBV10-3 to TRBJ2-1; TRBD2 aligns across 13 bases. CDR1 ENHRY and CDR2 SYGVKD come from the germline V gene. This CDR3 comprises 21 residues. J gave up 0 bases and V 1 base, and 12 bases lay outside the gene matches. The CDR3 region is CAISEFPGAWTSGGSYNEQFF. The CDR3, as DNA: TGTGCCATCAGTGAGTTCCCGGGGGCTTGGACTAGCGGGGGCTCCTACAATGAGCAGTTCTTC.

The chain joins TRBV7-2 to TRBJ2-6, with D perhaps TRBD1 or TRBD2 (5 bases each). Trimming cost V 5 bases and J 3 bases, with 11 bases left between them. The CDR3 covers 15 residues. The germline V gene has CDR1 SGHTA and CDR2 FQGNSA. The CDR3 protein is CASSPWGYGANVLTF. The CDR3 DNA reads as TGTGCCAGCAGCCCCTGGGGGTATGGGGCCAACGTCCTGACTTTC.